These T cell receptor beta chains were read from a single sample in a study of metastatic and nonmetastatic thyroid tumors. TCRdb re-clonotyped the PCR reads via MiXCR. This table holds around 15,000 clones, approximately 23% found once. Source material: adjacent normal tissue. These TCRs come from a female donor with papillary thyroid cancer or a benign thyroid nodule (not recorded which). Some clones in this sample may be carry-over from other donors' samples. The CDR3 runs from the conserved cysteine through the conserved F or W. Fields, in order: V gene, clone size, D gene, J gene, CDR3 DNA, CDR3 protein. The D gene is left open where the match is weak. Only part of the rows carry a size: once, few, many, or a class if the clone is expanded.

V: TRBV5-1; size: NA; D: TRBD1; J: TRBJ2-4; DNA: TGCGCCAGCAGGTTGGGGACAGGGACGCTAGCCAAAAACACTCAGTACTTC; CDR3: CASRLGTGTLAKNTQYF
V: TRBV11-3; size: many; D: TRBD2; J: TRBJ2-1; DNA: TGTGCCAGCAGCACTGGACTAGTTGGTGAGCAGTTCTTC; CDR3: CASSTGLVGEQFF
V: TRBV10-1; size: few; D: TRBD1; J: TRBJ2-5; DNA: TGCGCCAGCTCACCCCCGGAGGGACAGGGGGCCTGGGAGACCCAGTACTTC; CDR3: CASSPPEGQGAWETQYF
V: TRBV6-1; size: medium-sized; D: NA; J: TRBJ1-5; DNA: TGTGCCAGCCAACCCCAGGGCCCTGATAGCAATCAGCCCCAGCATTTT; CDR3: CASQPQGPDSNQPQHF
V: TRBV13; size: many; D: TRBD1; J: TRBJ2-7; DNA: TGTGCCAGCAGCTTAGGGACAGGGGTCTTCTACGAGCAGTACTTC; CDR3: CASSLGTGVFYEQYF
V: TRBV5-1; size: NA; D: TRBD2; J: TRBJ2-7; DNA: TGCGCCAGCAGCTTGACTAGCGGGAGGCCGAGGAACGAGCAGTACTTC; CDR3: CASSLTSGRPRNEQYF
V: TRBV3-1; size: NA; D: NA; J: TRBJ1-2; DNA: TGTGCCAGCAGCCAAGTAGGCGGGTCTGGCTACACCTTC; CDR3: CASSQVGGSGYTF
V: TRBV30; size: many; D: NA; J: TRBJ2-7; DNA: TGTGCCTGGAGCGAGGGGGGGTCCTACGAGCAGTACTTC; CDR3: CAWSEGGSYEQYF
V: TRBV30; size: NA; D: TRBD1; J: TRBJ1-5; DNA: TGTGCCTGGAGTGCCTACAGGGGGCAAGGCAATCAGCCCCAGCATTTT; CDR3: CAWSAYRGQGNQPQHF
V: TRBV11-2; size: NA; D: NA; J: TRBJ2-1; DNA: TGTGCCAGCAGCGCAGGACTCGGCGGCTCCTACAATGAGCAGTTCTTC; CDR3: CASSAGLGGSYNEQFF
V: TRBV12-3/TRBV12-4; size: medium-sized; D: NA; J: TRBJ1-1; DNA: TGTGCCAGCAGCCCGAAAAGCTACACTGAAGCTTTCTTT; CDR3: CASSPKSYTEAFF
V: TRBV2; size: medium-sized; D: NA; J: TRBJ2-2; DNA: TGTGCCAGCAGGGGGGACACTGCCGGGGAGCTGTTTTTT; CDR3: CASRGDTAGELFF
V: TRBV3-1; size: many; D: TRBD1; J: TRBJ2-1; DNA: TGTGCCAGCAGCCACGGGACAGCCTCCTACAATGAGCAGTTCTTC; CDR3: CASSHGTASYNEQFF
V: TRBV29-1; size: many; D: NA; J: TRBJ1-1; DNA: TGCAGCGTTGTACCAGACACTGAAGCTTTCTTT; CDR3: CSVVPDTEAFF
V: TRBV19; size: many; D: TRBD1; J: TRBJ2-4; DNA: TGTGCCAGTAGGATTCGACAGGGGGGTGGCATTCAGTACTTC; CDR3: CASRIRQGGGIQYF
V: TRBV11-3; size: many; D: NA; J: TRBJ2-5; DNA: TGTGCCAGCAGCTTAAGGCCGGGGACCCAAGAGACCCAGTACTTC; CDR3: CASSLRPGTQETQYF
V: TRBV7-3; size: NA; D: TRBD1; J: TRBJ2-1; DNA: TGTGCCAGCAGCCTAAGGGCTGGGGACAGGTCCAATGAGCAGTTCTTC; CDR3: CASSLRAGDRSNEQFF
V: TRBV4-2; size: NA; D: TRBD2; J: TRBJ2-7; DNA: TGTGACAGCAGCCAAGAACTAGCGGGAGGCTACGATCAGTACTTC; CDR3: CDSSQELAGGYDQYF
V: TRBV7-9; size: many; D: NA; J: TRBJ2-1; DNA: TGTGCCAGCAGCACCCACAATGAGCAGTTCTTC; CDR3: CASSTHNEQFF
V: TRBV20-1; size: many; D: NA; J: TRBJ1-1; DNA: TGCAGTGCTAGAGACCCGGTTGTCACTGAAGCTTTCTTT; CDR3: CSARDPVVTEAFF
V: TRBV28; size: few; D: TRBD2; J: TRBJ2-7; DNA: TGTGCCAGCAGTTCGGAACCTAGCGGGGGGGCGTTCGGGGAGCAGTACTTC; CDR3: CASSSEPSGGAFGEQYF
V: TRBV5-1; size: many; D: NA; J: TRBJ2-1; DNA: TGCGCCAGCAGCTTGGGTGCAGGGAGTTGGAACAATGAGCAGTTCTTC; CDR3: CASSLGAGSWNNEQFF
V: TRBV5-1; size: NA; D: TRBD1; J: TRBJ1-4; DNA: TGCGCCAGCAGCCGAGCGAGTAGGGGGACAGGGGATGAAAAACTGTTTTTT; CDR3: CASSRASRGTGDEKLFF
V: TRBV12-3/TRBV12-4; size: NA; D: NA; J: TRBJ2-7; DNA: TGTGCCAGCAGTTTTGGGCCAGTTCAAAACGAGCAGTACTTC; CDR3: CASSFGPVQNEQYF
V: TRBV4-1; size: few; D: TRBD2; J: TRBJ2-7; DNA: TGCGCCAGCAGCCAAGGGGGCGGGAGTGGGTACGAGCAGTACTTC; CDR3: CASSQGGGSGYEQYF
V: TRBV7-7; size: NA; D: NA; J: TRBJ2-1; DNA: TGTGCCAGCAGCTCCGGGTTTTCCTCCTTATTCGCCAGCTCCTACACTGAGCAGTTCTTC; CDR3: CASSSGFSSLFASSYTEQFF